This section outlines one TCR beta chain sequence together with its context. This sample stems from a study of blood T cell repertoires in COVID-19. Overall study context: Donors in the United States, Italy and Spain gave samples during acute or convalescent COVID-19. T cells, B-cell-depleted T cells, or PBMCs provided the cDNA or gDNA that served as material.

The length of the CDR3 is 13 residues. Deletions cut 0 bases from V and 7 bases from J, with 7 bases between. Germline V gene sequence: CDR1 MNHNY, CDR2 SVGAGI (reference sequence). In the authors' workflow: Quantification of nucleated cells was approximated via reference gene primer amplification. The repertoire was sequenced with immunoSEQ multiplex PCR; TCRdb's copy has only in-frame clones and lacks some. V, J and clone size are taken as reported in that table, and D and trimming were inferred from the DNA itself. Of about 88,000 clones in the sample, 90% were seen once. The rearrangement joins TRBV6-6 to TRBJ1-5; D is perhaps TRBD1 (6 bases). This receptor was obtained from a man in his sixties with acute or convalescent COVID-19. Material for sequencing was peripheral blood. The CDR3 DNA reads TGTGCCAGCAGTTACTCCAGGGGCCAGCCCCAGCATTTT. Translating it yields CASSYSRGQPQHF.